Listed below are T cell receptor beta chains from one sample, sequenced in a study of blood T cell repertoires in COVID-19. Only in-frame clones appear in the TCRdb table, and some are missing; sequencing was by immunoSEQ multiplex PCR. The top ten clones hold just under 3% of a sample with roughly 250,000 clones, 65% to 90% of them seen once. Sequencing was performed on peripheral blood. These receptors were taken from a woman aged 55-70 years with active or convalescent COVID-19. Each CDR3 is given with its conserved first and last residue. Fields, in order: clone size, V gene, J gene, D gene, CDR3 DNA, CDR3 protein. D genes are given only for firm matches. The size of a clone is reported for some rows only, either as once, few or many, or as a class for expanded clones.

size: few; V: TRBV6-5; J: TRBJ2-1; D: TRBD2; DNA: TGTGCCAGCAGTCGACTAGCGGGGGGGCTAGGTGAGCAGTTCTTC; CDR3: CASSRLAGGLGEQFF
size: few; V: TRBV13; J: TRBJ2-2; D: TRBD1; DNA: TGTGCCAGCAGCTCCGACAGGGAAACTAACACCGGGGAGCTGTTTTTT; CDR3: CASSSDRETNTGELFF
size: few; V: TRBV5-1; J: TRBJ2-5; D: .; DNA: TGCGCCAGCAGCCACATGGGGGGCGCCAGGGGGGAGACCCAGTACTTC; CDR3: CASSHMGGARGETQYF
size: .; V: TRBV5-4; J: TRBJ1-1; D: .; DNA: TGTGCCAGCAGCTCGCGACTGCAAAACACTGAAGCTTTCTTT; CDR3: CASSSRLQNTEAFF
size: few; V: TRBV2; J: TRBJ1-2; D: .; DNA: TGTGCCAGCAGTCTGGGAGAGGATGGCTACACCTTC; CDR3: CASSLGEDGYTF
size: .; V: TRBV18; J: TRBJ2-1; D: .; DNA: TGTGCCAGCTCACCAAGCGGAGCGGCCCCCCCTGAGCAGTTCTTC; CDR3: CASSPSGAAPPEQFF
size: .; V: TRBV6-5; J: TRBJ1-2; D: .; DNA: TGTGCCAGCAGTACAGGGAGTTTGAACTATGGCTACACCTTC; CDR3: CASSTGSLNYGYTF
size: .; V: TRBV2; J: TRBJ2-1; D: TRBD1; DNA: TGTGCCACCAGACCGGGACAGGGCTTTCGGGAGCAGTTCTTC; CDR3: CATRPGQGFREQFF
size: .; V: TRBV30; J: TRBJ1-6; D: .; DNA: TGTGCCTGGCCACGGAGGATAGATAATTCACCCCTCCACTTT; CDR3: CAWPRRIDNSPLHF
size: .; V: TRBV12-3/TRBV12-4; J: TRBJ2-7; D: .; DNA: TGTGCCAGCAGTTTAAACCCAGTCACAGCGCAGTACTTC; CDR3: CASSLNPVTAQYF
size: .; V: TRBV29-1; J: TRBJ1-2; D: TRBD1; DNA: TGCAGCGCGGGACAGGACTATGGCTACACCTTC; CDR3: CSAGQDYGYTF
size: once; V: TRBV5-1; J: TRBJ2-7; D: TRBD2; DNA: TGCGCCAGCAGCTTGGACTTTAGCGGGGGGGCCTTTCCTTACGAGCAGTACTTC; CDR3: CASSLDFSGGAFPYEQYF
size: .; V: TRBV15; J: TRBJ1-5; D: .; DNA: TGTGCCACCAGCGCTCAGGTCACTCAGCCCCAGCATTTT; CDR3: CATSAQVTQPQHF
size: once; V: TRBV30; J: TRBJ1-5; D: TRBD1; DNA: TGTGCCTGGAGTGGGGGACAGGGGGCGCGTCAGCCCCAGCATTTT; CDR3: CAWSGGQGARQPQHF
size: many; V: TRBV4-1; J: TRBJ2-7; D: TRBD1; DNA: TGCGCCAGCAGCCAAGCGACAGGGAACCCCTACGAGCAGTACTTC; CDR3: CASSQATGNPYEQYF
size: .; V: TRBV25-1; J: TRBJ1-1; D: TRBD1; DNA: TGTGCCAGCAGCGGCTCCAACAGGGGGCGGAACACTGAAGCTTTCTTT; CDR3: CASSGSNRGRNTEAFF
size: .; V: TRBV6-1; J: TRBJ2-7; D: .; DNA: TGTGCCAGCAGTGAAAACCCTAGGATCGTTGCGGCGAGCTCCTACGAGCAGTACTTC; CDR3: CASSENPRIVAASSYEQYF
size: .; V: TRBV7-9; J: TRBJ1-6; D: TRBD1; DNA: TGTGCCAGCAGCCCGGACAGGGTGGGACCGAGCTCCTATAATTCACCCCTCCACTTT; CDR3: CASSPDRVGPSSYNSPLHF
size: .; V: TRBV10-3; J: TRBJ1-6; D: .; DNA: TGTGCCATCAGTGAGTCGGGCTTGCCCTCACCCCTCCACTTT; CDR3: CAISESGLPSPLHF
size: .; V: TRBV6-1; J: TRBJ1-2; D: .; DNA: TGTGCCAGCAGTGAAGGGCAGTCCCTCTATGGCTACACCTTC; CDR3: CASSEGQSLYGYTF